One and the same sample provided the 8 T cell receptor beta chains below, sequenced in a study of cytomegalovirus exposure and HLA in healthy donors. The PCR made use of 60 Vbeta and 13 Jbeta primers. Repertoires were generated with immunoSEQ multiplex PCR, while TCRdb's copy carries only in-frame clones and drops some. Of 150,000 to 250,000 clones listed, over 75% are singletons. Sequences were obtained from PBMCs. All receptors come from a woman in her forties or fifties in good health and CMV-seronegative.

The count of this clone is one. V usage is TRBV6-5 and J usage is TRBJ1-2, with D possibly matching TRBD1 (6 bases). This CDR3 has 13 residues. The ends were cut back, 6 bases at V and 4 bases at J, with 12 bases in the middle. Germline CDR1 MNHEY, CDR2 SVGAGI. CDR3 residues: CASSRTAPYGYTF. The CDR3 DNA follows: TGTGCCAGCAGCCGGACAGCTCCCTATGGCTACACCTTC.

The J gene is TRBJ1-6, the V gene TRBV30, with D perhaps matching TRBD1 (6 bases). Trimming pared 0 bases from V and 5 bases from J, leaving 11 bases between. CDR3 size: 15 residues. Germline loops: CDR1 GTSNPN, CDR2 SVGIG (reference sequence). The CDR3 loop is CAWSVRTVDNSPLHF. DNA for the CDR3: TGTGCCTGGAGTGTACGGACAGTCGATAATTCACCCCTCCACTTT.

V gene TRBV28 combines with J gene TRBJ2-2; 9 bases line up with TRBD2. CDR1 is MDHEN, CDR2 SYDVKM, per germline. The CDR3 totals 15 residues. J lost 5 bases, V lost 5 bases, and 6 bases had no gene match. CDR3 nucleotide sequence: TGTGCCAGCAGTCCCTCTAGCGGGATTACCGGGGAGCTGTTTTTT. It specifies CASSPSSGITGELFF.

This chain joins TRBV11-3 and TRBJ2-2; D is uncertain. V lost 5 bases, J lost 6 bases, and 4 bases lay in between. The CDR3 consists of 11 residues. Germline loops: CDR1 SGHNT, CDR2 YENEEA. CDR3 DNA sequence: TGTGCCAGCAGCGGCCCCGGGGAGCTGTTTTTT. Translating gives CASSGPGELFF.

This clone appeared a single time. The chain links TRBV27 to TRBJ2-2; tentatively, D is TRBD2 (5 bases). Germline assignment: CDR1 MNHEY and CDR2 SMNVEV (reference sequence). The length of the CDR3 is 14 residues. The V end was cut by 2 bases, the J end by 7 bases, with 11 bases between. CDR3: CASSLNGINGELFF. Here the CDR3 DNA reads TGTGCCAGCAGTTTAAACGGGATCAACGGGGAGCTGTTTTTT.

The genes are TRBV11-2 and TRBJ2-3; 8 nucleotides match TRBD2. This CDR3 is 16 amino acids long. The trim removed 1 base at V and 4 bases at J, leaving 7 bases unmatched. Germline V gene sequence: CDR1 SGHAT, CDR2 FQNNGV. CDR3 nucleotides: TGTGCCAGCAGCTTAGTGGCGGGGGGCAGCGCAGATACGCAGTATTTT. It is translated as CASSLVAGGSADTQYF.

J is TRBJ2-3 and V is TRBV5-1, with 8 bases lining up with TRBD2. Trimming took 1 base from V and 1 from J; bases not matched to a gene: 5. Germline V gene sequence: CDR1 SGHRS, CDR2 YFSETQ. CDR3 length equals 16 residues. CDR3 sequence: CASSLPATSGTDTQYF. DNA for the CDR3: TGCGCCAGCAGCTTGCCAGCGACTAGCGGCACAGATACGCAGTATTTT.

This sequence joins TRBV28 and TRBJ2-7; D is uncertain. Germline assignment: CDR1 MDHEN and CDR2 SYDVKM. Trimming removed 6 bases from V and 2 bases from J, with 11 bases in between. CDR3 length: 13 residues. In DNA, the CDR3 is TGTGCCAGCAGGGGTGGGCATGCCTACGAGCAGTACTTC. It translates to CASRGGHAYEQYF.